This TCR beta chain was sequenced in a study of human T cells and chemical hapten exposure. Looking at the study overall: How much TCR each sample yielded varied, mostly because pooled library volumes differed slightly.

Time point: patch test 3, about 24 weeks after DPC sensitization. Documented treatment: therapeutic diphenylcyclopropenone sensitization with weekly scalp DPC. Extraction of total RNA was performed on unfractionated whole blood. There are 14 residues in the CDR3. V was clipped by 2 bases and J by 7 bases, with 13 bases between them. Per germline, CDR1 LGHNT and CDR2 FRNRAP. TCRdb re-called the RACE reads with MiXCR, one entry per CDR3 protein. The sample includes some 89,000 distinct CDR3 sequences, 25% to 35% seen only once; the top ten take 9% to 12%. This clonotype was counted a few times. This sample comprised whole blood, obtained in connection with sensitization to the hapten diphenylcyclopropenone (DPC). This TCR was recovered from a man between 35 and 55 years old with alopecia areata. Some clones in this sample may be carry-over from other donors' samples. The chain has TRBV12-5 and TRBJ2-3; D uncertain. This CDR3 reads CASGLSAGRNTQYF. The CDR3 coding sequence is TGTGCTAGTGGTTTGTCAGCTGGTAGAAATACGCAGTATTTT. Based on the CDR3 plus reference TRBV12-5 and TRBJ2-3, the full variable domain is DARVTQTPRHKVTEMGQEVTMRCQPILGHNTVFWYRQTMMQGLELLAYFRNRAPLDDSGMPKDRFSAEMPDATLATLKIQPSEPRDSAVYFCASGLSAGRNTQYFGPGTRLTVL.